Each of the 29 T cell receptor beta chains below was sequenced from the same sample in a study of T-cell memory formation after mild COVID-19. MiXCR, run by TCRdb on the 5' RACE reads, gives a single entry per CDR3 protein. The sample gives about 270,000 distinct CDR3 sequences, roughly 17% of which show up once; 23% is in the top ten. The sample comprised PBMCs or a T cell subset sorted from them (not recorded which). Receptors were obtained from a young man who had mild COVID-19 (a few samples of this study predate the infection). Cell type and time point are not known.

The gene calls are TRBV11-2 and TRBJ2-3, with a weak D call TRBD1 (5 bases). The germline CDR1 and CDR2 sequences are SGHAT and FQNNGV. The CDR3 loop spans 16 amino acids. V lost 5 bases and J 1 base, leaving 16 bases between the germline ends. CDR3 in DNA: TGTGCCAGCAGCCTAACCCACAGGTCAGGCACAGATACGCAGTATTTT. This gives the protein CASSLTHRSGTDTQYF.

CDR3 in amino acids: CASSYSRLAGGRETQYF. The CDR3 nucleotides read TGTGCCAGCAGTTACTCGAGACTAGCGGGGGGGCGGGAGACCCAGTACTTC. This chain connects TRBV6-6 to TRBJ2-5; 14 bases line up with TRBD2. CDR1 and CDR2 (germline): MNHNY, SVGAGI (reference sequence). The CDR3 runs to 17 residues. Trimming cost V 0 bases and J 5 bases; bases outside gene matches: 5.

The chain has TRBV20-1 and TRBJ1-3; D unclear. CDR1 is DFQATT and CDR2 is SNEGSKA in the germline V gene (reference sequence). CDR3 size: 14 residues. Deletions cut 3 bases from V and 0 bases from J, with 9 bases between. The CDR3 DNA follows: TGCAGTGCTAGTAGGTTTTCCTCTGGAAACACCATATATTTT. Its protein product is CSASRFSSGNTIYF.

This clonotype was seen only a few times. The V call is TRBV28, the J call TRBJ2-5; tentative D call: TRBD2 (6 bases). Trimming took off 4 bases at V and 5 bases at J, with 11 bases between the two ends. The CDR3 extends over 13 amino acids. In germline, CDR1 is MDHEN, CDR2 SYDVKM. The CDR3 region has the DNA TGTGCCAGCAGTTACCGGGCGGGGGAGACCCAGTACTTC. Protein product: CASSYRAGETQYF.

V usage is TRBV12-3 or TRBV12-4 and J usage is TRBJ1-4, with 7 bases fitting TRBD1. The J segment lost 5 bases and the V segment lost 7 bases, leaving 10 bases of the junction unmatched. The CDR3 has 15 amino acids. CDR3 in DNA: TGTGCCAGCACCGGGGGGGGACAGCGAAATGAAAAACTGTTTTTT. Translating gives CASTGGGQRNEKLFF.

This clonotype was seen more than once but under ten times. The chain recombines TRBV10-3 with TRBJ2-3; D is ambiguous. The CDR3 is 14 residues long. The ends were cut back, 7 bases at V and 0 bases at J, with 11 bases in the middle. CDR1 and CDR2 from the germline V gene are ENHRY and SYGVKD. The CDR3 sequence: CAITPQLSTDTQYF. CDR3 DNA: TGTGCCATCACCCCCCAACTTAGCACAGATACGCAGTATTTT.

Only a few counts were recorded for this clonotype. The chain recombines TRBV7-9 with TRBJ1-5; no clear D gene. Trimming cost V 3 bases and J 6 bases, with 6 bases left between them. This CDR3 spans 12 amino acids. Germline CDR1 SEHNR, CDR2 FQNEAQ (reference sequence). The CDR3 loop is CASSFDVQPQHF. In DNA, the CDR3 is TGTGCCAGCAGCTTCGACGTTCAGCCCCAGCATTTT.

The gene calls are TRBV12-3 or TRBV12-4 and TRBJ1-1; 7 positions match TRBD1. This CDR3 contains 13 residues. V lost 7 bases and J lost 1; bases outside the gene matches: 3. CDR3 DNA: TGTGCCAGCACCTACAGGGGGAACACTGAAGCTTTCTTT. Translation gives CASTYRGNTEAFF.

The chain is built from TRBV11-2 and TRBJ2-7; no clear D. Trimming stripped 3 bases from V and 2 bases from J, with 11 bases between. The CDR3 totals 14 residues. Per germline, CDR1 SGHAT and CDR2 FQNNGV. CDR3 nucleotide sequence: TGTGCCAGCAGCTTCGCAGGTGTCGCCTACGAGCAGTACTTC. It is translated as CASSFAGVAYEQYF.

There are a few counts of this clonotype. A read error may account for a junction end that differs from germline. The chain uses TRBV7-7 and TRBJ2-3; 8 bases line up with TRBD2. Germline CDR1 reads SSHAT; CDR2 reads FNYEAQ (reference sequence). The CDR3 sequence is 15 residues long. The CDR3 protein is CASSPGTGGSDTQYF. The CDR3 DNA sequence: TGTGCTAGCAGCCCGGGGACGGGAGGGTCAGATACGCAGTATTTT.

The V call is TRBV5-1, the J call TRBJ2-7; 13 bases map to TRBD2. Unmatched junction bases numbered 2, after V lost 2 bases and J lost 3 bases. The germline CDR1 and CDR2 sequences are SGHRS and YFSETQ. The CDR3 contains 15 residues. CDR3 region: CASSLGTSGDYEQYF. The DNA of the CDR3 is TGCGCCAGCAGCTTAGGGACTAGCGGGGACTACGAGCAGTACTTC.

This clonotype appeared a few times. The chain employs TRBV5-4 and TRBJ2-5; 8 bases match TRBD2. Germline V gene lookup returns CDR1 SGHNT and CDR2 YYREEE (reference sequence). There are 15 residues in the CDR3. J gave up 0 bases and V 2 bases, and 3 bases lay outside the gene matches. CDR3 in amino acids: CASSFSGDYQETQYF. The DNA for the CDR3 is TGTGCCAGCAGCTTTAGCGGGGACTACCAAGAGACCCAGTACTTC. The whole variable domain, filled in from reference TRBV5-4 and TRBJ2-5, reads ETGVTQSPTHLIKTRGQQVTLRCSSQSGHNTVSWYQQALGQGPQFIFQYYREEENGRGNFPPRFSGLQFPNYSSELNVNALELDDSALYLCASSFSGDYQETQYFGPGTRLLVL.

This clonotype was counted a few times. The rearrangement links TRBV11-2 to TRBJ2-3; the D gene is possibly TRBD2 (6 bases). Looked up from germline, CDR1 is SGHAT and CDR2 is FQNNGV. This CDR3 region has 14 residues. Deletions cut 7 bases from V and 2 bases from J, with 13 bases between. The CDR3 loop reads CASTSRLVTDTQYF. The CDR3 DNA reads as TGTGCCAGCACCTCTCGACTAGTCACAGATACGCAGTATTTT.

This clonotype was seen more than once but under ten times. The V call is TRBV29-1, the J call TRBJ1-2; possible D gene TRBD1, 6 bases. In germline, CDR1 is SQVTM, CDR2 ANQGSEA. The CDR3 runs 12 residues. Trimming removed 7 bases at V and 7 bases at J, with 16 bases between. In DNA form, the CDR3 reads TGCAGCGGAGCGGGGGGACACAGTGGCTACACCTTC. This sequence encodes CSGAGGHSGYTF.

This clonotype was seen more than once but under ten times. V is TRBV10-3 and J is TRBJ2-1, with TRBD2 matching 8 bases. The germline V gene encodes CDR1 ENHRY and CDR2 SYGVKD. The trim removed 0 bases at V and 1 base at J, leaving 5 bases unmatched. There are 17 residues in the CDR3. As DNA, the CDR3 is TGTGCCATCAGTGAGTCGGCGGGGGGTAGATCCTACAATGAGCAGTTCTTC. Amino acids: CAISESAGGRSYNEQFF.

The rearrangement links TRBV20-1 to TRBJ1-2; possibly TRBD1 for D (5 bases). The CDR3 is 14 amino acids. Trimming pared 5 bases from V and 3 bases from J, leaving 16 bases between. Germline V gene lookup returns CDR1 DFQATT and CDR2 SNEGSKA (reference sequence). CDR3 residues: CSAAGHRGHYGYTF. Here the CDR3 DNA reads TGCAGTGCTGCTGGACATCGAGGGCACTATGGCTACACCTTC.

The genes are TRBV7-3 and TRBJ1-6; no clear D gene. The V gene's germline CDR1 is SGHTA and CDR2 FQGTGA. The CDR3 spans 13 residues. Trimming cost V 1 base and J 13 bases, with 11 bases left between them. CDR3 DNA sequence: TGTGCCAGCAGCTTAAACCGGGAAGCCCCCCTCCACTTT. Protein product: CASSLNREAPLHF.

There are a few counts of this clonotype. This sequence joins TRBV5-1 and TRBJ2-3, with 8 bases lining up with TRBD2. Germline CDR1 reads SGHRS; CDR2 reads YFSETQ. V shed 1 base and J 1 base; nucleotides not matched to a gene: 5. This CDR3 comprises 16 residues. The CDR3 DNA is TGCGCCAGCAGCTTGTGGATGCGGGGGGGCACAGATACGCAGTATTTT. Its protein product is CASSLWMRGGTDTQYF. Variable domain in full (rest from reference TRBV5-1 and TRBJ2-3): KAGVTQTPRYLIKTRGQQVTLSCSPISGHRSVSWYQQTPGQGLQFLFEYFSETQRNKGNFPGRFSGRQFSNSRSEMNVSTLELGDSALYLCASSLWMRGGTDTQYFGPGTRLTVL.

This clonotype showed up just a few times. This chain joins TRBV6-2 or TRBV6-3 and TRBJ2-7; perhaps TRBD1 as D (6 bases). The V end lost 4 bases, the J end lost 9 bases, and 19 bases lay between the germline ends. The CDR3 contains 14 residues. Germline V gene data show CDR1 as MNHEY and CDR2 as SVGEGT. The CDR3 nucleotides read TGTGCCAGCAGTTCCGGGACAAGGGCCAAGGGGCAGTACGTC. Its translation: CASSSGTRAKGQYV.

This clonotype was seen at least ten times. The gene calls are TRBV18 and TRBJ2-1, with TRBD2 identical over 10 bases. Germline CDR1 KGHSH, CDR2 LQKENI. Trimming took 1 base from V and 7 from J; bases not matched to a gene: 4. CDR3 length: 15 amino acids. The DNA of the CDR3 is TGTGCCAGCTCACCACTGCCAGCGGGGGGGAATGAGCAGTTCTTC. Translation gives CASSPLPAGGNEQFF.

The genes are TRBV3-1 and TRBJ2-5; tentatively, D is TRBD2 (6 bases). This CDR3 is 13 amino acids long. Germline-derived CDR1 and CDR2 are LGHDT and YNNKEL (reference sequence). Trimming shortened V by 4 bases and J by 7 bases, and 13 bases separated the two germline ends. The CDR3 region has the DNA TGTGCCAGCAGCCTTAGCGGACCAGGGACCCAGTACTTC. Translating gives CASSLSGPGTQYF.

This clonotype showed up just a few times. The genes are TRBV7-9 and TRBJ1-5; no firm D call. The ends were cut back, 5 bases at V and 0 bases at J, with 5 bases in the middle. The CDR3 covers 13 residues. Per germline, CDR1 SEHNR and CDR2 FQNEAQ (reference sequence). The CDR3 nucleotides read TGTGCCAGCAGCACCGGTAGCAATCAGCCCCAGCATTTT. This gives the protein CASSTGSNQPQHF. The full variable domain, its missing parts supplied by reference TRBV7-9 and TRBJ1-5, is DTGVSQNPRHKITKRGQNVTFRCDPISEHNRLYWYRQTLGQGPEFLTYFQNEAQLEKSRLLSDRFSAERPKGSFSTLEIQRTEQGDSAMYLCASSTGSNQPQHFGDGTRLSIL.

This chain connects TRBV11-2 to TRBJ2-7; D is possibly TRBD2 (6 bases). V was cut by 5 bases and J by 3 bases, with 14 bases left in between. The CDR3 covers 14 residues. Germline values: CDR1 SGHAT, CDR2 FQNNGV. The CDR3 here is CASSPPGTFYEQYF. In nucleotides, the CDR3 is TGTGCCAGCAGCCCACCCGGGACTTTCTACGAGCAGTACTTC.

The chain couples TRBV4-3 to TRBJ2-6; the match to TRBD1 covers 7 bases. This CDR3 is built from 16 residues. Unmatched junction bases numbered 7, after V lost 4 bases and J lost 4 bases. Germline values: CDR1 LGHNA, CDR2 YSLEER. CDR3 nucleotide sequence: TGCGCCAGCAGCCTCGACAGGGCTTCGGGGGCCAACGTCCTGACTTTC. Its protein product is CASSLDRASGANVLTF.

This clonotype came up many times. The rearrangement joins TRBV7-8 to TRBJ2-5; D might be TRBD1 (6 bases). V dropped 5 bases and J dropped 0 bases, with 16 bases sitting between them. The CDR3 totals 16 residues. Germline V CDR1 and CDR2: SGHVS, FQNEAQ. This CDR3 is CASSLVAGANQETQYF. Here the CDR3 DNA reads TGTGCCAGCAGCCTTGTGGCAGGGGCAAACCAAGAGACCCAGTACTTC.

This clonotype came up a few times. CDR3: CASSQARAAYTEAFF. The CDR3 coding sequence is TGCGCCAGCAGCCAAGCCCGGGCAGCGTACACTGAAGCTTTCTTT. The chain is built from TRBV4-1 and TRBJ1-1; no reliable D call. The CDR3 is 15 residues long. Trimming left V 1 base short and J 3 bases short, with 12 bases between. Germline V gene sequence: CDR1 MGHRA, CDR2 YSYEKL.

A few counts support this clonotype. The V gene is TRBV13, the J gene TRBJ2-4, with 13 bases identical to TRBD2. This CDR3 has 18 amino acids. The J segment lost 0 bases and the V segment lost 0 bases, leaving 2 bases of the junction unmatched. Germline V gene lookup returns CDR1 PRHDT and CDR2 FYEKMQ (reference sequence). CDR3 residues: CASSLGLAGGLAKNIQYF. The CDR3 DNA reads as TGTGCCAGCAGCTTAGGACTAGCGGGGGGGCTAGCCAAAAACATTCAGTACTTC.

V gene TRBV6-1 combines with J gene TRBJ2-3, with D possibly matching TRBD1 (6 bases). The CDR3 covers 15 residues. Per germline, CDR1 MNHNS and CDR2 SASEGT. Deletions cut 2 bases from V and 5 bases from J, with 14 bases between. The CDR3 protein is CASSELGRGRDTQYF. CDR3 bases: TGTGCCAGCAGTGAACTCGGCAGGGGAAGAGATACGCAGTATTTT.

The chain couples TRBV6-5 to TRBJ2-5; 9 positions match TRBD1. This CDR3 region has 15 residues. In germline, CDR1 is MNHEY, CDR2 SVGAGI. Trimming removed 4 bases from V and 5 bases from J; junction bases left unmatched: 8. CDR3 coding DNA: TGTGCCAGCAGTTCAGGACAGGGGACGGGGGAGACCCAGTACTTC. Translating gives CASSSGQGTGETQYF.